A selection of T cell receptor beta chains follows, all from one sample in a study of blood T cell repertoires in COVID-19. Assay used: immunoSEQ multiplex PCR; TCRdb lists only in-frame clones, some missing. This sample carries a few hundred thousand clones, around 82% of them seen once, and the ten largest clones take around 2.9%. The source material was peripheral blood. Every receptor here comes from a young woman with acute or convalescent COVID-19. CDR3s include the opening cysteine and the closing phenylalanine or tryptophan. The order of the fields is D gene, J gene, clone size, V gene, CDR3 protein. The D gene is left open where the match is weak. Clone size is not always given. Where it is, it says once, few, many or a class for expanded clones.

d_gene: -; j_gene: TRBJ2-7; abundance: -; v_gene: TRBV21-1; CDR3aa: CASSKARTASYEQYF
d_gene: TRBD1; j_gene: TRBJ2-5; abundance: -; v_gene: TRBV11-3; CDR3aa: CASSPGTGGPQETQYF
d_gene: TRBD1; j_gene: TRBJ1-5; abundance: few; v_gene: TRBV3-1/TRBV3-2; CDR3aa: CASSQGTGDYQPQHF
d_gene: -; j_gene: TRBJ1-6; abundance: -; v_gene: TRBV27; CDR3aa: CASSGTDRTSYNSPLHF
d_gene: -; j_gene: TRBJ1-1; abundance: few; v_gene: TRBV6-5; CDR3aa: CASRADILNTEAFF
d_gene: TRBD2; j_gene: TRBJ2-1; abundance: -; v_gene: TRBV7-9; CDR3aa: CASSLGTSGPYNEQFF
d_gene: -; j_gene: TRBJ2-7; abundance: -; v_gene: TRBV27; CDR3aa: CASSLQPSSYEQYF
d_gene: TRBD1; j_gene: TRBJ2-7; abundance: -; v_gene: TRBV6-2/TRBV6-3; CDR3aa: CASSYDWTGYEQYF
d_gene: TRBD1; j_gene: TRBJ2-7; abundance: -; v_gene: TRBV18; CDR3aa: CASSPGTEKYEQYF
d_gene: -; j_gene: TRBJ2-7; abundance: -; v_gene: TRBV19; CDR3aa: CASSMGPGDSTYEQYF
d_gene: -; j_gene: TRBJ1-2; abundance: -; v_gene: TRBV6-5; CDR3aa: CASSYSQGPYGYTF
d_gene: -; j_gene: TRBJ2-2; abundance: -; v_gene: TRBV10-3; CDR3aa: CAIMEGQNTGELFF
d_gene: -; j_gene: TRBJ1-2; abundance: -; v_gene: TRBV30; CDR3aa: CAWSVRRSGANYGYTF
d_gene: -; j_gene: TRBJ1-3; abundance: -; v_gene: TRBV12-1; CDR3aa: CASSPFAPQGASGNTIYF
d_gene: -; j_gene: TRBJ1-2; abundance: -; v_gene: TRBV11-2; CDR3aa: CASSSALTGLNYGYTF
d_gene: -; j_gene: TRBJ1-2; abundance: -; v_gene: TRBV25-1; CDR3aa: CASSWENGYTF
d_gene: TRBD1; j_gene: TRBJ1-2; abundance: few; v_gene: TRBV19; CDR3aa: CACKPGQRLANYGYTF
d_gene: -; j_gene: TRBJ1-1; abundance: -; v_gene: TRBV7-9; CDR3aa: CASSFGDRHTEAFF
d_gene: -; j_gene: TRBJ2-1; abundance: -; v_gene: TRBV10-3; CDR3aa: CAISEYEEGNEQFF
d_gene: -; j_gene: TRBJ2-7; abundance: -; v_gene: TRBV21-1; CDR3aa: CASSKGSSGDEQYF
d_gene: -; j_gene: TRBJ2-7; abundance: -; v_gene: TRBV7-2; CDR3aa: CASSEQGHEQYF
d_gene: -; j_gene: TRBJ2-7; abundance: -; v_gene: TRBV30; CDR3aa: CAWSSGVGLSGEQYF
d_gene: TRBD2; j_gene: TRBJ2-1; abundance: few; v_gene: TRBV18; CDR3aa: CASSAQSGTRYNEQFF
d_gene: -; j_gene: TRBJ1-1; abundance: -; v_gene: TRBV6-2/TRBV6-3; CDR3aa: CASSLQSGTEAFF
d_gene: -; j_gene: TRBJ1-4; abundance: -; v_gene: TRBV6-5; CDR3aa: CASSPRGGAGKLFF
d_gene: TRBD2; j_gene: TRBJ2-7; abundance: -; v_gene: TRBV29-1; CDR3aa: CSAVERESYEQYF
d_gene: TRBD2; j_gene: TRBJ2-1; abundance: -; v_gene: TRBV30; CDR3aa: CAWSYSGNEQFF
d_gene: -; j_gene: TRBJ2-7; abundance: many; v_gene: TRBV9; CDR3aa: CASSVGTDPKTYEQYF
d_gene: -; j_gene: TRBJ1-1; abundance: -; v_gene: TRBV28; CDR3aa: CASSPRTEAFF
d_gene: -; j_gene: TRBJ2-5; abundance: -; v_gene: TRBV6-2/TRBV6-3; CDR3aa: CASSRDSIEETQYF
d_gene: TRBD1; j_gene: TRBJ1-2; abundance: -; v_gene: TRBV28; CDR3aa: CASSLWQGGYGYTF
d_gene: -; j_gene: TRBJ2-1; abundance: once; v_gene: TRBV30; CDR3aa: CAWSRGGSYNEQFF
d_gene: TRBD2; j_gene: TRBJ2-7; abundance: -; v_gene: TRBV7-2; CDR3aa: CASSPNPGTSYEQYF
d_gene: TRBD2; j_gene: TRBJ2-3; abundance: -; v_gene: TRBV9; CDR3aa: CASSAIPSGSADTQYF
d_gene: -; j_gene: TRBJ1-5; abundance: -; v_gene: TRBV24-1; CDR3aa: CATSDSGRGYSNQPQHF
d_gene: TRBD1; j_gene: TRBJ2-7; abundance: few; v_gene: TRBV27; CDR3aa: CASRVGQGHEQYF
d_gene: -; j_gene: TRBJ2-6; abundance: -; v_gene: TRBV6-2/TRBV6-3; CDR3aa: CASSAGGTGANVLTF
d_gene: TRBD2; j_gene: TRBJ2-3; abundance: -; v_gene: TRBV3-1/TRBV3-2; CDR3aa: CASSLTWASGRLGGTDTQYF
d_gene: TRBD2; j_gene: TRBJ2-7; abundance: -; v_gene: TRBV5-1; CDR3aa: CASSLDLSGASEQYF
d_gene: -; j_gene: TRBJ1-5; abundance: few; v_gene: TRBV4-2; CDR3aa: CASSQEPRASNQPQHF
d_gene: -; j_gene: TRBJ2-1; abundance: -; v_gene: TRBV18; CDR3aa: CASSPIGGHNEQFF
d_gene: TRBD1; j_gene: TRBJ1-4; abundance: few; v_gene: TRBV7-2; CDR3aa: CASSGQGGEKLFF
d_gene: TRBD2; j_gene: TRBJ2-1; abundance: -; v_gene: TRBV9; CDR3aa: CASSSGDYLDYNEQFF
d_gene: -; j_gene: TRBJ1-1; abundance: -; v_gene: TRBV27; CDR3aa: CATTRWGGGMNTEAFF
d_gene: -; j_gene: TRBJ2-7; abundance: -; v_gene: TRBV7-2; CDR3aa: CASTLPLPGYEQYF
d_gene: TRBD1; j_gene: TRBJ1-2; abundance: -; v_gene: TRBV5-4; CDR3aa: CASTQGRGDYGYTF
d_gene: TRBD2; j_gene: TRBJ2-1; abundance: -; v_gene: TRBV5-1; CDR3aa: CASSFGLAGPGYNEQFF
d_gene: -; j_gene: TRBJ2-7; abundance: -; v_gene: TRBV4-2; CDR3aa: CASSQSPLYEQYF
d_gene: -; j_gene: TRBJ2-3; abundance: -; v_gene: TRBV7-9; CDR3aa: CASSPRPPDDTQYF
d_gene: TRBD1; j_gene: TRBJ1-1; abundance: once; v_gene: TRBV25-1; CDR3aa: CASSHRGDEAFF
d_gene: -; j_gene: TRBJ2-3; abundance: -; v_gene: TRBV7-3; CDR3aa: CASSLTGQGSTDTQYF
d_gene: -; j_gene: TRBJ1-1; abundance: -; v_gene: TRBV6-5; CDR3aa: CASSPGGIEAFF
d_gene: TRBD1; j_gene: TRBJ1-5; abundance: -; v_gene: TRBV30; CDR3aa: CAWSVEGGQGGNQPQHF
d_gene: TRBD1; j_gene: TRBJ2-5; abundance: -; v_gene: TRBV4-1; CDR3aa: CASSQRQGGETQYF
d_gene: -; j_gene: TRBJ2-5; abundance: few; v_gene: TRBV19; CDR3aa: CASSRGLPETQYF
d_gene: TRBD1; j_gene: TRBJ1-4; abundance: many; v_gene: TRBV7-9; CDR3aa: CASSHRGLEKLFF
d_gene: -; j_gene: TRBJ2-2; abundance: -; v_gene: TRBV4-3; CDR3aa: CASSLETDTGELFF
d_gene: TRBD2; j_gene: TRBJ2-5; abundance: -; v_gene: TRBV24-1; CDR3aa: CATSDLPGTSVLSLKETQYF
d_gene: -; j_gene: TRBJ1-2; abundance: few; v_gene: TRBV2; CDR3aa: CASSAGPAFYGYTF
d_gene: TRBD1; j_gene: TRBJ1-6; abundance: -; v_gene: TRBV7-2; CDR3aa: CASSLTRTGGNSPLHF